This T cell receptor beta chain originates from a study of regulatory T cells in long-lasting Graves disease (dated by TCRdb to the early 2020s). As for the study more broadly: Persistent Graves' disease meant more than 5 years of antithyroid drug treatment with TSH receptor autoantibodies that stayed positive. Antithyroid drugs had been taken for 8.5 to 12 years on average by persistent Graves' disease patients in the clinical cohort. A total of 33 samples underwent TCR sequencing, from about 13 patients with persistent Graves' disease and 20 or so patients with newly diagnosed Graves' disease. Persistent Graves' disease patients were compared with newly diagnosed Graves' disease patients by peripheral blood TCR sequencing and RNA sequencing. The study was registered as a clinical trial and conducted in China.

In the paper's terms, the time point label means: persistent/refractory GD, antithyroid drugs over 5 years with positive TRAb. RNA was extracted from PBMCs in TRIzol for both TCR sequencing and RNA sequencing. Graves' disease was diagnosed according to American Thyroid Association guidelines. The patients came from an endocrinology department in Xi'an, China. Each patient gave approximately 9 milliliters of peripheral blood, collected in an EDTA anticoagulant tube. PBMCs were isolated by Ficoll Paque Plus density gradient separation without further T cell sorting. An Agilent 2100 Bioanalyzer and agarose gel were used to check RNA quality, and a NanoDrop 2000 was used to measure RNA concentration. The CDR3 has 13 amino acids, counting the end cysteine and phenylalanine. The retained sequence is limited to the CDR3, 39 bases, with the frame set at the first base. Relative to germline, V is 3 bases shorter and J is 4 bases shorter, with 9 bases between their ends. According to the germline V gene (reference sequence), CDR1 reads SEHNR and CDR2 reads FQNEAQ.

This clonotype was recorded many times. Its binding antigen is unknown. Base qualities are not at hand, and no much larger clone is one base apart. The receptor library was made with multiplex PCR. Sequenced using an Illumina HiSeq 4000. To build TCR beta libraries, CDR3 regions were amplified by Arm-PCR using iRepertoire HTBI primers. Gel purification was performed on PCR products prior to sequencing. Turning to the authors' computational methods: Gene usage analysis of CDR3 amino acid clonotypes relied on the roughly 58 TRBV and 13 to 15 TRBJ segments identified across samples. COPE and FqMerger were used to merge the filtered high-quality paired reads into contigs. Contigs were aligned with BLAST to IMGT TRBV, TRBD and TRBJ reference genes, and CDR3 was defined per IMGT. Highly expanded clones were defined as clonotypes with a frequency above 0.1%. Repertoire diversity was measured by Shannon entropy, and V-J evenness by the Gini coefficient. Clonotypes shared by more than one individual were considered public. Using fastp at Q25 and MiXCR, TCRdb reprocessed the public reads and kept productive beta chains. For every CDR3 protein sequence, its rows merge into one entry that carries the most common genes and DNA. Here the V and J calls rest on TCRdb's processing, not on the authors' analysis. Counted in this sample were around 430,000 distinct CDR3 sequences; about 22% of them appeared once. Over 10% of the sample is taken by the ten largest.

The study at large found these results: More public clonotypes were shared among persistent patients (roughly 2,700) than among newly diagnosed patients (more than 900). Persistent disease showed preferential use of TRBV28, TRBJ1-2 and TRBJ2-5, whereas newly diagnosed disease favored TRBV20-1 and TRBJ2-1. Sequencing and analysis were limited to the TCR beta chain. Only peripheral blood was studied, because thyroid tissue, the primary lesion, was inaccessible. The authors acknowledged the small sample size as a limitation that may reduce accuracy. Compared with newly diagnosed patients, persistent Graves' disease patients had lower TCR Shannon entropy and fewer highly expanded clones, which suggests clonal expansion.

The TCR comes from a female donor with Graves disease. This chain is built from TRBV7-9 and TRBJ1-1, with the D gene not clear enough to name. The specimen comprised peripheral blood mononuclear cells (PBMCs), sampled when the disease was refractory, from a patient treated with antithyroid drugs. In nucleotides, the sequence is TGTGCCAGCAGCTTCGGGGAAGGCACTGAAGCTTTCTTT. This gives the protein CASSFGEGTEAFF. The reference TRBV7-9 and TRBJ1-1 proteins fill in what lies around the CDR3, so the full variable domain reads DTGVSQNPRHKITKRGQNVTFRCDPISEHNRLYWYRQTLGQGPEFLTYFQNEAQLEKSRLLSDRFSAERPKGSFSTLEIQRTEQGDSAMYLCASSFGEGTEAFFGQGTRLTVV.